The 5 T cell receptor beta chains reported below all come from one sample, sequenced in a study of PD-L1 blockade in urothelial cancer. Libraries were prepared by immunoSEQ multiplex PCR; TCRdb keeps only in-frame clonotypes and omits some of them. The sample holds tens of thousands of clones, around 87% seen once. This sample comprised PBMCs, obtained around atezolizumab (anti-PD-L1) treatment. Receptors were obtained from a middle-aged man with urothelial cancer.

This chain uses TRBV28 with TRBJ2-1; weak D call: TRBD2 (6 bases). The CDR3 sequence is 17 residues long. Trimming took off 9 bases at V and 3 bases at J, with 24 bases between the two ends. Germline V gene data show CDR1 as MDHEN and CDR2 as SYDVKM. Here the CDR3 reads CASQTPAGSGGYNEQFF. DNA of the CDR3: TGTGCCAGTCAGACCCCCGCCGGGAGTGGGGGCTACAATGAGCAGTTCTTC.

The V call is TRBV29-1, the J call TRBJ1-2, with 8 bases identical to TRBD1. The CDR3 sequence is 14 residues long. Germline V lookup: CDR1 SQVTM, CDR2 ANQGSEA. Trimming cost V 2 bases and J 8 bases; bases outside gene matches: 10. The CDR3 here is CSVELSRGRGGYTF. For the CDR3, the DNA is TGCAGCGTTGAATTAAGCAGGGGGCGTGGGGGCTACACCTTC.

V usage is TRBV16 and J usage is TRBJ2-1, with D possibly matching TRBD1 (6 bases). V was trimmed by 5 bases and J by 9 bases, leaving 14 bases between them. Looked up from germline, CDR1 is KGHSY and CDR2 is FQNENV. This CDR3 spans 13 amino acids. The CDR3 region is CASSSSRGAEQFF. The CDR3 DNA sequence: TGTGCCAGCAGCTCCAGCAGGGGTGCTGAGCAGTTCTTC. Full variable domain (outside the CDR3, taken from reference TRBV16 and TRBJ2-1): GEEVAQTPKHLVRGEGQKAKLYCAPIKGHSYVFWYQQVLKNEFKFLISFQNENVFDETGMPKERFSAKCLPNSPCSLEIQATKLEDSAVYFCASSSSRGAEQFFGPGTRLTVL.

Within the sample, this clone is medium-sized. The J gene is TRBJ2-7, the V gene TRBV4-1; D is unclear. V was pared by 0 bases and J by 4 bases, with 13 bases between. CDR3 length: 15 residues. Germline lookup yields CDR1 MGHRA and CDR2 YSYEKL. As DNA, the CDR3 is TGCGCCAGCAGCCAAGATCAGGTTTTTAGTTACGAGCAGTACTTC. Its protein is CASSQDQVFSYEQYF.

A single count supports this clone. The chain uses TRBV4-1 and TRBJ2-1, with 8 nucleotides matching TRBD2. In germline, CDR1 is MGHRA, CDR2 YSYEKL. With V trimmed by 1 base and J by 3 bases, 5 bases remained unmatched. The CDR3 runs to 16 residues. This CDR3 reads CASSQGRLANYNEQFF. The CDR3 nucleotides are TGCGCCAGCAGCCAAGGGCGACTAGCGAACTACAATGAGCAGTTCTTC.